This T cell receptor beta chain was captured by sequencing in a study of blood T cell repertoires in COVID-19. Across the whole study: PBMCs, B-cell-depleted T cells, or T cells provided the cDNA or gDNA that made up the material.

The V gene lost 4 bases and the J gene lost 3 bases, with 10 bases spanning the gap. CDR1 MDHEN and CDR2 SYDVKM come from the germline V gene. CDR3 size: 14 residues. In the original processing: Reference gene primer amplification in the assay estimated nucleated cell counts. Sequencing was performed with immunoSEQ multiplex PCR; in TCRdb, only in-frame clones are kept and a portion is missing. V and J calls and clone size are given by that table; D and trimming were obtained from the DNA. The sample holds over 85,000 clones, about 88% seen once. Sequencing input: peripheral blood. The receptor was isolated from a woman aged 80 or over with active COVID-19. The chain links TRBV28 to TRBJ1-5, with D tentatively TRBD1 (6 bases). The CDR3 loop is CASSSGQLNQPQHF. The CDR3 bases are TGTGCCAGCAGTTCCGGACAGCTCAATCAGCCCCAGCATTTT.